The clone carrying this T cell receptor (beta chain) appeared once. Its matching antigen is unknown. The sample is drawn from a study of CD8+CD57+ T cells in acquired aplastic anemia. The overall study: Sorted cells (CD4+ and CD8+) yielded DNA amounts that averaged approximately 3 ug. Healthy donors averaged about 10 million reads for CD4+ cells.

Study observations and caveats: Controls did not differ significantly from patients in CD8+ Simpson's diversity. Between patients and controls, approximately 29 CD8+ CDR3 sequences were found in common.

TCR beta VDJ and CDR3 profiles were obtained from a genomic DNA template. Via MiXCR, TCRdb re-called the reads, giving one row per CDR3 protein. Here the sample spans about 190,000 distinct CDR3 sequences, about 53% being singletons. Between the trimmed V and J ends, which lost 0 bases and 7 bases, there was a span of 10 bases. From germline, CDR1 is DFQATT and CDR2 SNEGSKA (reference sequence). There are 13 residues in the CDR3. Material for sequencing was sorted CD4+, CD8+, or CD8+CD57+ T cells (not recorded which) from PBMCs. The chain combines TRBV20-1 with TRBJ1-3, with no clear D. The receptor was isolated from a human donor in good health, serving as a control. The CDR3 here is CSAREGGVNTIYF. Written as DNA, the CDR3 is TGCAGTGCTAGAGAGGGCGGAGTGAACACCATATATTTT.